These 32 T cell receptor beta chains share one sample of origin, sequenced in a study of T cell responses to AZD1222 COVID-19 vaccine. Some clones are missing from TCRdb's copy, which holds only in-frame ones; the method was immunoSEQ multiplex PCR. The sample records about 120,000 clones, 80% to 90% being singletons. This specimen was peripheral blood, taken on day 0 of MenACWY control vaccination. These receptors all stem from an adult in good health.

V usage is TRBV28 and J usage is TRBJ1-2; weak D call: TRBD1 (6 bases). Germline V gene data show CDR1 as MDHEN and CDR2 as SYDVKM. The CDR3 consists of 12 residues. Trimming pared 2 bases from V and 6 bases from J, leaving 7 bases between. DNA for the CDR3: TGTGCCAGCAGTTTACAGGGGAATGGCTACACCTTC. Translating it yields CASSLQGNGYTF.

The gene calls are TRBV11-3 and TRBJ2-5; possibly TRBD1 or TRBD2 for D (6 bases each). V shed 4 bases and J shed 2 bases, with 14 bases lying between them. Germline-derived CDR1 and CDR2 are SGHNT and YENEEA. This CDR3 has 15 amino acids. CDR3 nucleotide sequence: TGTGCCAGCAGCTCCCACTCGGGGGCTCAAGAGACCCAGTACTTC. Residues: CASSSHSGAQETQYF. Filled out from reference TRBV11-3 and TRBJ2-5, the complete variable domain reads EAGVVQSPRYKIIEKKQPVAFWCNPISGHNTLYWYLQNLGQGPELLIRYENEEAVDDSQLPKDRFSAERLKGVDSTLKIQPAELGDSAVYLCASSSHSGAQETQYFGPGTRLLVL.

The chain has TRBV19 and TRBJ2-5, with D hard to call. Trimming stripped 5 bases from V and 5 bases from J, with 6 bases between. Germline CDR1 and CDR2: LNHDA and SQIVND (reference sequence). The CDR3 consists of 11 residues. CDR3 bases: TGTGCCAGTAGTTTAATGGAGACCCAGTACTTC. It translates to CASSLMETQYF.

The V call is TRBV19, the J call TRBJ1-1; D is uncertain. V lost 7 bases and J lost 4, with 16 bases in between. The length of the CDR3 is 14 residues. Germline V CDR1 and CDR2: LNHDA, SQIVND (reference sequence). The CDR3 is CASTQRSRGTEAFF. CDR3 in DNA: TGTGCCAGTACCCAGCGATCTCGTGGCACTGAAGCTTTCTTT.

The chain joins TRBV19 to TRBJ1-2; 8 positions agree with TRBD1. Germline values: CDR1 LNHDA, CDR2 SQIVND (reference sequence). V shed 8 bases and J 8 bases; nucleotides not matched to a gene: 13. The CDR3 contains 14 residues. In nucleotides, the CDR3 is TGTGCCAGTGAACAGGGGGGTTCCTCCCTGGGCTACACCTTC. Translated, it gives CASEQGGSSLGYTF. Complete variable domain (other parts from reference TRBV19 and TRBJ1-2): DGGITQSPKYLFRKEGQNVTLSCEQNLNHDAMYWYRQDPGQGLRLIYYSQIVNDFQKGDIAEGYSVSREKKESFPLTVTSAQKNPTAFYLCASEQGGSSLGYTFGSGTRLTVV.

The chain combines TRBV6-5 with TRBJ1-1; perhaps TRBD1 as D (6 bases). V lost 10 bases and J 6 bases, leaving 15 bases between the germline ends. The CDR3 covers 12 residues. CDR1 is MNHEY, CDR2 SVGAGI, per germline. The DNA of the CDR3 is TGTGCCATAGGTGCCAGGGGCTCTGAAGCTTTCTTT. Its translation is CAIGARGSEAFF.

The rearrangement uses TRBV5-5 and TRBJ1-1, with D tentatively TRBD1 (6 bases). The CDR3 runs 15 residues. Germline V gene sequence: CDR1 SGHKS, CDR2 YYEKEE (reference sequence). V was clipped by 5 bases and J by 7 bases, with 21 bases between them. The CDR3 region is CASSRPPGALDEAFF. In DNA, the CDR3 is TGTGCCAGCAGTCGTCCCCCGGGGGCTCTTGATGAAGCTTTCTTT.

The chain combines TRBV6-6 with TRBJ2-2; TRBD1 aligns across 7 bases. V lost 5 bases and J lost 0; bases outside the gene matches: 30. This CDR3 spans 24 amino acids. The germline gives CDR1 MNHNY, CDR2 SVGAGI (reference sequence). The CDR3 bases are TGTGCCAGCAGTCCGAGATGGGACAGCCCCAACGACGGAAGACCCGTTGCGAACACCGGGGAGCTGTTTTTT. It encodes CASSPRWDSPNDGRPVANTGELFF.

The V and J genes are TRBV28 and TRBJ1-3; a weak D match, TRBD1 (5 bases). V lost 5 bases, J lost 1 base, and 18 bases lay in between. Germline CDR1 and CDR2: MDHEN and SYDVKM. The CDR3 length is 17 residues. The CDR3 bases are TGTGCCAGCAGTGGTGGGGGGACCCTTAGTTCTGGAAACACCATATATTTT. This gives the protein CASSGGGTLSSGNTIYF. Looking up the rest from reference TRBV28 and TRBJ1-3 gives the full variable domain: DVKVTQSSRYLVKRTGEKVFLECVQDMDHENMFWYRQDPGLGLRLIYFSYDVKMKEKGDIPEGYSVSREKKERFSLILESASTNQTSMYLCASSGGGTLSSGNTIYFGEGSWLTVV.

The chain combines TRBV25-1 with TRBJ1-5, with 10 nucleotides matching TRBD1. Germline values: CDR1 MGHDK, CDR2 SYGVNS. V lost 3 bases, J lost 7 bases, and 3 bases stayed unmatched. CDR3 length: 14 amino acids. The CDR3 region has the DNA TGTGCCAGCAGTGAGGGACAGGGGACACAGCCCCAGCATTTT. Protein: CASSEGQGTQPQHF.

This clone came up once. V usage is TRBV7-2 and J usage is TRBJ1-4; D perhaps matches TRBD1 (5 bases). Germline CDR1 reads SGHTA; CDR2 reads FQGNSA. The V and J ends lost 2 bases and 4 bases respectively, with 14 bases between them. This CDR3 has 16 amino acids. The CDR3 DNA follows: TGTGCCAGCAGCTTATTCCCGGGACGGATTAATGAAAAACTGTTTTTT. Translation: CASSLFPGRINEKLFF.

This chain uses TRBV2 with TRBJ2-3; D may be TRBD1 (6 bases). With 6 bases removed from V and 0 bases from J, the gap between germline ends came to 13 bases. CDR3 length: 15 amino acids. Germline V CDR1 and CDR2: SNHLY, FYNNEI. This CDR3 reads CASSRRGDSTDTQYF. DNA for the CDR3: TGTGCCAGCAGCCGCAGGGGCGACAGCACAGATACGCAGTATTTT.

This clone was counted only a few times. The CDR3 loop reads CASSIDVQGTNSPLHF. The CDR3 coding sequence is TGTGCCAGTAGTATAGATGTACAGGGCACCAATTCACCCCTCCACTTT. The V and J genes are TRBV19 and TRBJ1-6, with D possibly TRBD1 on 6 matching bases. CDR1 LNHDA and CDR2 SQIVND come from the germline V gene (reference sequence). This CDR3 is 16 amino acids long. V lost 0 bases and J 7 bases, leaving 13 bases between the germline ends.

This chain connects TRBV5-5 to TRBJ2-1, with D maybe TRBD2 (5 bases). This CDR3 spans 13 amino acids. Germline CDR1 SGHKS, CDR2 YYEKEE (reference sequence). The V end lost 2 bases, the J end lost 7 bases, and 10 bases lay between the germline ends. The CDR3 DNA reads TGTGCCAGCAGCTTACGACCGGGGAATGAGCAGTTCTTC. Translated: CASSLRPGNEQFF.

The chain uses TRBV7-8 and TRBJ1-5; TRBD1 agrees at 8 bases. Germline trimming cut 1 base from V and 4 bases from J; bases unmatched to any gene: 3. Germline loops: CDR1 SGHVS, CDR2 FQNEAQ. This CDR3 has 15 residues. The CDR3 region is CASSLVGTGNQPQHF. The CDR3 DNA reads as TGTGCCAGCAGCTTAGTTGGGACAGGTAATCAGCCCCAGCATTTT.

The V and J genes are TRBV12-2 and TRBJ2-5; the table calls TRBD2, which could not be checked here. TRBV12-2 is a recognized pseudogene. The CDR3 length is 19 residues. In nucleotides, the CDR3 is TGTGCAAGTCGCTTAGCGCTTGGTAGCGGGGGGGCCGACCAAGAGACCCAGTACTTC. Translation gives CASRLALGSGGADQETQYF.

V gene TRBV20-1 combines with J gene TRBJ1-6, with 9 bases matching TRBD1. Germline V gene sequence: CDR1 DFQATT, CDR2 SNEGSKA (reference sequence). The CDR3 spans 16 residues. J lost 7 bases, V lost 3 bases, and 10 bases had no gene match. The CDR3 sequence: CSASRGGTGSNSPLHF. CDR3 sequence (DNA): TGCAGTGCTAGTAGGGGGGGGACAGGGTCCAATTCACCCCTCCACTTT.

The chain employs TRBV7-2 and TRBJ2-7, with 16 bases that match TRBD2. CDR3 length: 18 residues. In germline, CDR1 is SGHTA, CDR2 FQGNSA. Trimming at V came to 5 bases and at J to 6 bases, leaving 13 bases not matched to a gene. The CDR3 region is CASSRFLGLAGGQGEQYF. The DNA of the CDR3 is TGTGCCAGCAGCCGTTTCCTGGGACTAGCGGGGGGGCAGGGCGAGCAGTACTTC.

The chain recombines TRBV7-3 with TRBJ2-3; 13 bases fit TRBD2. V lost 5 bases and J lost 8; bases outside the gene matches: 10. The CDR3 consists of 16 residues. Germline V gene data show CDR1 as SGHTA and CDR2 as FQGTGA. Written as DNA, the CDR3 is TGTGCCAGCAGCACTAGCGGGGGGGCGTCCACCGGTACGCAGTATTTT. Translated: CASSTSGGASTGTQYF.

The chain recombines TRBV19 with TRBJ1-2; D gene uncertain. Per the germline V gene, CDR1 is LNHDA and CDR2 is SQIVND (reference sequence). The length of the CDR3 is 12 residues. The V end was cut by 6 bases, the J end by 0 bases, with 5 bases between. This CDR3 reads CASRGTNYGYTF. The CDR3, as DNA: TGTGCCAGTAGGGGAACTAACTATGGCTACACCTTC.

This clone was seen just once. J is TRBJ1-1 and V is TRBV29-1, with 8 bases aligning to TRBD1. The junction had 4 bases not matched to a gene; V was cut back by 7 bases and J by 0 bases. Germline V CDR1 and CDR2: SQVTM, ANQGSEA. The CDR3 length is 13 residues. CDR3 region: CSGSGQVNTEAFF. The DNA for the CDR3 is TGCAGCGGGTCGGGACAGGTGAACACTGAAGCTTTCTTT.

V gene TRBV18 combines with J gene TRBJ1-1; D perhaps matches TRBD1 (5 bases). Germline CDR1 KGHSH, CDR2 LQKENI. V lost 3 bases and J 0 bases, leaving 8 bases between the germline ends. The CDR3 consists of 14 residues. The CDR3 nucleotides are TGTGCCAGCTCACCGACAGCTTTGAACACTGAAGCTTTCTTT. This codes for CASSPTALNTEAFF.

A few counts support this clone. CDR3 DNA: TGTGCCAGCAGCGTCGATAGGGCTGATACGCAGTATTTT. Protein sequence: CASSVDRADTQYF. The chain employs TRBV9 and TRBJ2-3, with D unresolved. V was clipped by 2 bases and J by 6 bases, with 10 bases between them. The length of the CDR3 is 13 residues. Germline CDR1 and CDR2: SGDLS and YYNGEE.

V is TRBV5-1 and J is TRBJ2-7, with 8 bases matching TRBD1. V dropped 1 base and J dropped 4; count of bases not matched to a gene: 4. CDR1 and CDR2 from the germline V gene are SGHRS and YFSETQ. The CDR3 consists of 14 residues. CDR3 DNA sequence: TGCGCCAGCAGCTTGACGCGGGACAGGTACGAGCAGTACTTC. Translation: CASSLTRDRYEQYF.

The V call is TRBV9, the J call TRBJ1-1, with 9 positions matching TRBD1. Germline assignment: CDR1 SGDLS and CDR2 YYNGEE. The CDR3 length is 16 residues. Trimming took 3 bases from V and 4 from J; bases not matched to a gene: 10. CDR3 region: CASSDGTGHRGTEAFF. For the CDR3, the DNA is TGTGCCAGCAGCGATGGGACAGGGCATAGGGGCACTGAAGCTTTCTTT.

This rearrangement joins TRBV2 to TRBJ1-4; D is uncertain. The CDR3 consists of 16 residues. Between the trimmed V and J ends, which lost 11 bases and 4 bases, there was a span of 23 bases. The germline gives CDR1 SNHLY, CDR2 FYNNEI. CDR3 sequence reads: CASRVAGGLGNEKLFF. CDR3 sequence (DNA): TGTGCCTCCCGGGTGGCAGGCGGTTTGGGTAATGAAAAACTGTTTTTT. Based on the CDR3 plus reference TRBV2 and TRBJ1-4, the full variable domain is EPEVTQTPSHQVTQMGQEVILRCVPISNHLYFYWYRQILGQKVEFLVSFYNNEISEKSEIFDDQFSVERPDGSNFTLKIRSTKLEDSAMYFCASRVAGGLGNEKLFFGSGTQLSVL.

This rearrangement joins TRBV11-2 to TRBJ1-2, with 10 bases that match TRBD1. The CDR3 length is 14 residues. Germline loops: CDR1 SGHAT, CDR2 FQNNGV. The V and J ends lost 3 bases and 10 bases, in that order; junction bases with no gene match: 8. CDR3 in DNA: TGTGCCAGCAGCTTGTCCGGGACAGGGGTTGCCTACACCTTC. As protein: CASSLSGTGVAYTF. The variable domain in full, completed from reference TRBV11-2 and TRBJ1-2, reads EAGVAQSPRYKIIEKRQSVAFWCNPISGHATLYWYQQILGQGPKLLIQFQNNGVVDDSQLPKDRFSAERLKGVDSTLKIQPAKLEDSAVYLCASSLSGTGVAYTFGSGTRLTVV.

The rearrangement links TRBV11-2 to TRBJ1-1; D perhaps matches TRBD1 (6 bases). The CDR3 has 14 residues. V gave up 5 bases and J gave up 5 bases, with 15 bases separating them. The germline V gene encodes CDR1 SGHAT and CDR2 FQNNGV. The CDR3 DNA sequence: TGTGCCAGCAGCCCCCGAAGCAGGGGAACTGAAGCTTTCTTT. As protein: CASSPRSRGTEAFF.

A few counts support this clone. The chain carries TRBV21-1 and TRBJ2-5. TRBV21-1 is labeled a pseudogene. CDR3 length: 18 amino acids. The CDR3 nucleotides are TGTGCCAGCACTCACCCTGGGAATGCGCCGCACCCGCAAGAGACCCAGTACTTC. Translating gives CASTHPGNAPHPQETQYF.

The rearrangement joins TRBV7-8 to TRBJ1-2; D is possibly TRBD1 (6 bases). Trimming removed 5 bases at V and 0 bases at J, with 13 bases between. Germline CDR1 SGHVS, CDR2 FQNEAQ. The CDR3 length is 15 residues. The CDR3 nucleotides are TGTGCCAGCAGCATCAGGACAGACCCTAACTATGGCTACACCTTC. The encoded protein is CASSIRTDPNYGYTF.

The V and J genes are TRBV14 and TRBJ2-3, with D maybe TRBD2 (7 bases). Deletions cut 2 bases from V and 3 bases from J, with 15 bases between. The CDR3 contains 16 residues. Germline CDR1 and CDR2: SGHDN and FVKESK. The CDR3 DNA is TGTGCCAGCAGCCAAAATCGGGGGGCCTGGACAGATACGCAGTATTTT. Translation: CASSQNRGAWTDTQYF.

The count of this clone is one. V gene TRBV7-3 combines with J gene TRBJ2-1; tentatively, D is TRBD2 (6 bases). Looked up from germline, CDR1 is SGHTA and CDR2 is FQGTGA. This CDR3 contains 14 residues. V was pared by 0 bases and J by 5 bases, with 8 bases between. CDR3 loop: CASSLTGLNNEQFF. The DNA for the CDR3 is TGTGCCAGCAGCTTAACGGGACTTAACAATGAGCAGTTCTTC.